These 27 T cell receptor beta chains share one sample of origin, sequenced in a study of identical twins. From the 5' RACE reads, TCRdb called clonotypes with MiXCR, one entry per CDR3 protein. The data contain 250,000 or so distinct CDR3 sequences, 7.5% of them singletons. The sample was also reused in another study, on yellow fever vaccine responses in identical twins.

The material sequenced was CD8+ T cells sorted from blood. These receptors all stem from a woman under 30 in good health.

This clonotype has just a few counts. This chain uses TRBV27 with TRBJ2-2, with TRBD2 identical over 12 bases. This CDR3 contains 17 residues. V was clipped by 6 bases and J by 3 bases; unmatched bases: 8. Germline V lookup: CDR1 MNHEY, CDR2 SMNVEV (reference sequence). The CDR3 DNA reads TGTGCCAGCAGGAAGACTAGCGGGGGCCAGTACACCGGGGAGCTGTTTTTT. Its translation is CASRKTSGGQYTGELFF.

This clonotype was found many times. The chain recombines TRBV28 with TRBJ2-7, with D possibly matching TRBD1 (5 bases). V was trimmed by 2 bases and J by 2 bases, leaving 10 bases between them. This CDR3 spans 14 amino acids. Looked up from germline, CDR1 is MDHEN and CDR2 is SYDVKM. The CDR3 coding sequence is TGTGCCAGCAGTTTAGGTAGGGGTCCCTACGAGCAGTACTTC. It yields the protein CASSLGRGPYEQYF.

This chain links TRBV28 with TRBJ2-6; TRBD1 is a possible D gene (6 bases). Deletions cut 6 bases from V and 0 bases from J, with 9 bases between. This CDR3 spans 15 amino acids. CDR1 is MDHEN, CDR2 SYDVKM, per germline. This chain's CDR3 is CASSQGISGANVLTF. CDR3 nucleotides: TGTGCCAGCAGCCAGGGGATCTCTGGGGCCAACGTCCTGACTTTC. The full variable domain, completed using reference TRBV28 and TRBJ2-6, is DVKVTQSSRYLVKRTGEKVFLECVQDMDHENMFWYRQDPGLGLRLIYFSYDVKMKEKGDIPEGYSVSREKKERFSLILESASTNQTSMYLCASSQGISGANVLTFGAGSRLTVL.

This clonotype occurred many times. CDR3 nucleotides: TGTGCCAGCAGTCCTGCCCTCTATAGCGGGAGGGCCAATGAGCAGTTCTTC. It specifies CASSPALYSGRANEQFF. The genes are TRBV7-2 and TRBJ2-1; 11 nucleotides match TRBD2. Unmatched junction bases numbered 13, after V lost 6 bases and J lost 6 bases. Germline CDR1 is SGHTA and CDR2 is FQGNSA. The CDR3 has 17 amino acids.

This clonotype occurred many times. This chain joins TRBV5-1 and TRBJ1-1; D is uncertain. V was cut by 3 bases and J by 8 bases, with 23 bases left in between. This CDR3 is built from 16 residues. Germline V gives CDR1 SGHRS, CDR2 YFSETQ. CDR3 protein: CASSSVPPEIRGEAFF. The CDR3 nucleotides read TGCGCCAGCAGCTCAGTGCCCCCAGAGATCCGGGGAGAAGCTTTCTTT.

This clonotype was detected ten times or more. The chain carries TRBV25-1 and TRBJ1-3; no clear D. This CDR3 region has 18 residues. Between the trimmed V and J ends, which lost 1 base and 0 bases, there was a span of 16 bases. Germline CDR1 reads MGHDK; CDR2 reads SYGVNS. Here the CDR3 reads CASSEFGLKSRSGNTIYF. CDR3 DNA: TGTGCCAGCAGTGAATTCGGGCTTAAGTCCCGCTCTGGAAACACCATATATTTT.

In its sample, this clonotype was seen many times. The chain links TRBV7-8 to TRBJ2-1, with D possibly being TRBD1 or TRBD2 (6 bases each). Looked up from germline, CDR1 is SGHVS and CDR2 is FQNEAQ. This CDR3 has 19 amino acids. Deletions cut 4 bases from V and 4 bases from J, with 26 bases between. The CDR3 loop reads CASSSGGFTGTGWYNEQFF. The CDR3 DNA is TGTGCCAGCAGCTCAGGCGGTTTTACAGGGACTGGGTGGTACAATGAGCAGTTCTTC.

The V call is TRBV19, the J call TRBJ2-1; D not certain. CDR1 LNHDA and CDR2 SQIVND come from the germline V gene (reference sequence). The CDR3 sequence is 15 residues long. Trimming stripped 5 bases from V and 0 bases from J, with 11 bases between. CDR3 in DNA: TGTGCCAGTAGTGCCTCTTACGGCTCCTACAATGAGCAGTTCTTC. Translating it yields CASSASYGSYNEQFF.

The chain is built from TRBV25-1 and TRBJ2-7; the D gene could be TRBD1 or TRBD2 (6 bases each). V lost 4 bases and J lost 5, with 18 bases in between. CDR1 and CDR2 from the germline V gene are MGHDK and SYGVNS. The CDR3 contains 15 residues. CDR3 loop: CASSATPRGGDEQYF. The CDR3 DNA reads TGTGCCAGCAGTGCAACCCCCAGGGGCGGGGACGAGCAGTACTTC.

This clonotype was counted a few times. CDR3 amino acids: CSAGPPSGGADTQYF. CDR3 coding DNA: TGCAGTGCCGGTCCCCCTAGCGGGGGCGCAGATACGCAGTATTTT. The V gene is TRBV20-1, the J gene TRBJ2-3; 10 bases agree with TRBD2. After removal of 6 bases from V and 4 bases from J, the junction contained 10 bases not matched to a gene. Germline V gene data show CDR1 as DFQATT and CDR2 as SNEGSKA (reference sequence). The CDR3 runs 15 residues.

This clonotype was recorded at least ten times. CDR3 region: CASSQDSGGETQYF. The CDR3 DNA sequence: TGCGCCAGCAGCCAAGATTCGGGGGGGGAGACCCAGTACTTC. J is TRBJ2-5 and V is TRBV4-1; 8 nucleotides align to TRBD2. The CDR3 covers 14 residues. Per germline, CDR1 MGHRA and CDR2 YSYEKL. Trimming at V came to 0 bases and at J to 5 bases, leaving 2 bases not matched to a gene.

CDR3 coding DNA: TGTGCCATCAGTGAGGAGGACAGTTACGAGCAGTACTTC. It yields the protein CAISEEDSYEQYF. The chain uses TRBV10-3 and TRBJ2-7; possibly TRBD1 for D (6 bases). V was clipped by 2 bases and J by 4 bases, with 9 bases between them. This CDR3 spans 13 amino acids. The V gene's germline CDR1 is ENHRY and CDR2 SYGVKD.

The chain has TRBV9 and TRBJ2-6; D is uncertain. V lost 6 bases and J 1 base, leaving 8 bases between the germline ends. Germline V lookup: CDR1 SGDLS, CDR2 YYNGEE. The CDR3 sequence is 14 residues long. The CDR3 nucleotides are TGTGCCAGCAAATCGGAGTCTGGGGCCAACGTCCTGACTTTC. Amino acids: CASKSESGANVLTF.

This clonotype was observed many times. The chain joins TRBV6-4 to TRBJ2-3; 7 bases are shared with TRBD1. The CDR3 spans 15 residues. The J segment lost 4 bases and the V segment lost 0 bases, leaving 4 bases of the junction unmatched. Germline loops: CDR1 MRHNA, CDR2 SNTAGT. The CDR3 is CASSDSSTGPDTQYF. DNA of the CDR3: TGTGCCAGCAGTGACTCGTCGACAGGGCCAGATACGCAGTATTTT.

As to this clonotype: A read error may account for a junction end that differs from germline. This chain uses TRBV15 with TRBJ2-6, with unresolved D. Germline loops: CDR1 LNHNV, CDR2 YYDKDF (reference sequence). This CDR3 region has 15 residues. CDR3 DNA sequence: TGTGCCACCAGCGGCAGCCTCTCTGTGGCCAACGTCCTGACTTTC. Its translation is CATSGSLSVANVLTF.

The gene calls are TRBV11-2 and TRBJ2-3, with 7 nucleotides matching TRBD1. There are 16 residues in the CDR3. After removal of 5 bases from V and 5 bases from J, the junction contained 13 bases not matched to a gene. Germline loops: CDR1 SGHAT, CDR2 FQNNGV. The CDR3 protein is CASSAHRGGWGDTQYF. In nucleotides, the CDR3 is TGTGCCAGCAGCGCCCACAGGGGCGGGTGGGGAGATACGCAGTATTTT.

This clonotype turned up a few times. This rearrangement joins TRBV4-1 to TRBJ2-7, with 9 bases lining up with TRBD1. Germline CDR1 is MGHRA and CDR2 is YSYEKL. V gave up 1 base and J gave up 4 bases; unmatched junction bases: 5. The CDR3 spans 15 residues. CDR3 sequence reads: CASSQGTGGGYEQYV. The CDR3 nucleotides are TGCGCCAGCAGCCAAGGCACAGGGGGCGGTTACGAGCAGTACGTC.

The rearrangement uses TRBV20-1 and TRBJ1-1, with D perhaps matching TRBD1 (6 bases). V lost 5 bases and J 2 bases, leaving 15 bases between the germline ends. The CDR3 length is 14 residues. Germline CDR1 reads DFQATT; CDR2 reads SNEGSKA (reference sequence). CDR3 loop: CSAGTGQPNTEAFF. The CDR3 bases are TGCAGTGCTGGGACTGGACAGCCTAACACTGAAGCTTTCTTT.

J is TRBJ2-1 and V is TRBV7-9, with D possibly called TRBD1 or TRBD2 (5 bases each). The CDR3 is 13 amino acids. Trimming left V 5 bases short and J 5 bases short, with 10 bases between. Per the germline V gene, CDR1 is SEHNR and CDR2 is FQNEAQ (reference sequence). CDR3 sequence (DNA): TGTGCCAGCAGCCCGGGACCGGACAATGAGCAGTTCTTC. It specifies CASSPGPDNEQFF.

This sequence joins TRBV29-1 and TRBJ2-1; D is perhaps TRBD2 (5 bases). Germline V CDR1 and CDR2: SQVTM, ANQGSEA. This CDR3 spans 12 amino acids. Between the trimmed V and J ends, which lost 5 bases and 11 bases, there was a span of 16 bases. As DNA, the CDR3 is TGCAGCGTTAGTAAATGGGAGAACAAGCAGTTCTTC. It is translated as CSVSKWENKQFF.

V gene TRBV7-9 combines with J gene TRBJ2-1; D is ambiguous. The V and J ends lost 5 bases and 3 bases respectively, with 8 bases between them. The CDR3 length is 13 residues. Germline CDR1 and CDR2: SEHNR and FQNEAQ (reference sequence). This chain's CDR3 is CASSILFYNEQFF. DNA of the CDR3: TGTGCCAGCAGCATTCTCTTCTACAATGAGCAGTTCTTC.

The V gene is TRBV11-2, the J gene TRBJ2-7, with D possibly matching TRBD2 (7 bases). The CDR3 runs to 14 residues. V dropped 3 bases and J dropped 5 bases, with 14 bases sitting between them. The germline gives CDR1 SGHAT, CDR2 FQNNGV. In DNA, the CDR3 is TGTGCCAGCAGCTTCGGAGGGGGGGCCAACGAGCAGTACGTC. Translating it yields CASSFGGGANEQYV.

This clonotype has a count of ten or more. The chain joins TRBV28 to TRBJ2-2; no firm D call. The CDR3 spans 14 residues. Germline CDR1 reads MDHEN; CDR2 reads SYDVKM. V dropped 6 bases and J dropped 6 bases, with 14 bases sitting between them. For the CDR3, the DNA is TGTGCCAGCAGCCTAAAGACTGAGGCCGGGGAGCTGTTTTTT. Its protein product is CASSLKTEAGELFF.

The table lists this clonotype with many counts. This sequence joins TRBV4-1 and TRBJ1-5; D gene ambiguous. V gave up 0 bases and J gave up 2 bases, with 11 bases separating them. This CDR3 has 16 amino acids. The germline V gene has CDR1 MGHRA and CDR2 YSYEKL. The CDR3, as DNA: TGCGCCAGCAGCCAAGAGCTGGGTGCGGGCAATCAGCCCCAGCATTTT. As protein: CASSQELGAGNQPQHF.

A few counts support this clonotype. The chain combines TRBV15 with TRBJ2-7; D is perhaps TRBD1 (6 bases). CDR3 length equals 16 residues. Looked up from germline, CDR1 is LNHNV and CDR2 is YYDKDF (reference sequence). Trimming cost V 1 base and J 0 bases, with 13 bases left between them. This CDR3 reads CATSRGGRDNSYEQYF. CDR3 bases: TGTGCCACCAGCAGAGGGGGAAGGGACAACTCCTACGAGCAGTACTTC.

The rearrangement uses TRBV3-1 and TRBJ1-1, with D perhaps matching TRBD1 (6 bases). Between the trimmed V and J ends, which lost 3 bases and 5 bases, there was a span of 16 bases. The CDR3 extends over 15 amino acids. Germline assignment: CDR1 LGHDT and CDR2 YNNKEL (reference sequence). This CDR3 reads CASSQYRDIWTEAFF. The CDR3 nucleotides are TGTGCCAGCAGCCAGTATAGGGACATATGGACTGAAGCTTTCTTT.

This clonotype was seen many times. The rearrangement uses TRBV28 and TRBJ2-3, with 10 bases that match TRBD2. V lost 5 bases and J lost 2; bases outside the gene matches: 13. In germline, CDR1 is MDHEN, CDR2 SYDVKM. The CDR3 totals 18 residues. The CDR3 protein is CASSVTSGTGGHTDTQYF. The CDR3 bases are TGTGCCAGCAGTGTTACTAGCGGGACGGGGGGACACACAGATACGCAGTATTTT.